This T cell receptor beta chain was retrieved from a study of cytomegalovirus exposure and HLA in healthy donors. The overall study: Most donors, less than 85% of some 400 genotyped, fell in the Caucasian-associated ancestry cluster.

This CDR3 is built from 14 residues. CDR1 is LNHDA, CDR2 SQIVND, per germline (reference sequence). V was shortened by 2 bases and J by 0 bases, with 7 bases between the two germline ends. A single count supports this clone. Its antigen is currently unknown. Study-wide results and limits: Fewer N-insertions (relative to the 666-donor mean) were reportedly seen in an Asian-associated ancestry cluster in a later analysis. The authors later linked a missense DCLRE1C variant to TCR beta V- and J-gene trimming.

The PCR had 60 Vbeta and 13 Jbeta primers. Clones were sequenced by immunoSEQ multiplex PCR, and TCRdb holds only the in-frame ones, with some missing. The sample has 100,000 to 150,000 clones; about two thirds are singletons. Regarding donors, all were healthy bone marrow donors. The source of this sequence is a man aged 30 to 39 in good health and CMV-seronegative. This sequence joins TRBV19 and TRBJ1-1; tentative D call: TRBD1 (6 bases). The sequenced sample consisted of PBMCs. The CDR3 DNA sequence: TGTGCCAGTAGTATACAGGGGATGAACACTGAAGCTTTCTTT. This translates into CASSIQGMNTEAFF.